These 21 T cell receptor beta chains share one sample of origin, sequenced in a study of cytomegalovirus exposure and HLA in healthy donors. A multiplex PCR was run with 60 Vbeta primers and 13 Jbeta primers. Some clones are missing from TCRdb's copy, which holds only in-frame ones; the method was immunoSEQ multiplex PCR. The profile shows 100,000 to 150,000 clones, approximately 78% of them singletons. Source material: PBMCs. The receptors were gathered from a middle-aged woman in good health and CMV-seropositive.

The J gene is TRBJ2-5, the V gene TRBV28; D not certain. CDR1 and CDR2 from the germline V gene are MDHEN and SYDVKM. V was clipped by 4 bases and J by 2 bases, with 17 bases between them. This CDR3 contains 16 residues. DNA of the CDR3: TGTGCCAGCAGTTCCCCCCACCGGTCCCAACAAGAGACCCAGTACTTC. Residues: CASSSPHRSQQETQYF.

This chain connects TRBV9 to TRBJ2-7; D is possibly TRBD2 (5 bases). Trimming took 4 bases from V and 3 from J, leaving 11 bases between them. Germline V lookup: CDR1 SGDLS, CDR2 YYNGEE. This CDR3 has 13 amino acids. CDR3 in amino acids: CASSLTEGYEQYF. CDR3 DNA: TGTGCCAGCAGCCTGACTGAGGGCTACGAGCAGTACTTC.

Here the CDR3 DNA reads TGTGCCAGCAGCTTAGAGGGCAGGTCAACCTATGGCTACACCTTC. Protein: CASSLEGRSTYGYTF. The V and J genes are TRBV11-2 and TRBJ1-2, with D unclear. Germline assignment: CDR1 SGHAT and CDR2 FQNNGV. The CDR3 contains 15 residues. Between the trimmed V and J ends, which lost 0 bases and 4 bases, there was a span of 12 bases.

V gene TRBV9 combines with J gene TRBJ2-5, with 7 bases fitting TRBD1. The CDR3 sequence is 16 residues long. Germline CDR1 reads SGDLS; CDR2 reads YYNGEE. The V and J ends lost 0 bases and 2 bases, in that order; junction bases with no gene match: 7. CDR3: CASSVALSGQQETQYF. The CDR3 coding sequence is TGTGCCAGCAGCGTAGCTCTCTCGGGACAGCAAGAGACCCAGTACTTC.

The gene calls are TRBV5-4 and TRBJ2-5, with D maybe TRBD2 (7 bases). Germline V gene sequence: CDR1 SGHNT, CDR2 YYREEE (reference sequence). CDR3 size: 14 residues. V lost 2 bases, J lost 5 bases, and 13 bases lay in between. CDR3 sequence (DNA): TGTGCCAGCAGCTTCGGGGGGCCGGGGGAGACCCAGTACTTC. It translates to CASSFGGPGETQYF.

J is TRBJ1-1 and V is TRBV9, with 10 bases matching TRBD1. Losses at the gene ends were 3 bases for V and 5 bases for J; bases not matched to a gene: 4. CDR1 is SGDLS, CDR2 YYNGEE, per germline. This CDR3 is built from 14 residues. Here the CDR3 reads CASSGQGARTEAFF. For the CDR3, the DNA is TGTGCCAGCAGCGGACAGGGGGCTCGAACTGAAGCTTTCTTT.

The chain uses TRBV27 and TRBJ1-1; 9 bases fit TRBD1. Germline-derived CDR1 and CDR2 are MNHEY and SMNVEV (reference sequence). The CDR3 contains 15 residues. Trimming at V came to 3 bases and at J to 2 bases, leaving 4 bases not matched to a gene. CDR3 coding DNA: TGTGCCAGCAGTTTCGGGACAGGGATAAACACTGAAGCTTTCTTT. Translated: CASSFGTGINTEAFF.

The V gene is TRBV7-2, the J gene TRBJ1-2; D remains unclear. The CDR3 is 16 amino acids. Trimming stripped 2 bases from V and 4 bases from J, with 17 bases between. The germline gives CDR1 SGHTA, CDR2 FQGNSA. This CDR3 is CASSLLLPSLGYGYTF. Here the CDR3 DNA reads TGTGCCAGCAGCTTATTGCTTCCCTCCCTCGGCTATGGCTACACCTTC.

The V call is TRBV7-6, the J call TRBJ1-1; 9 nucleotides match TRBD1. From germline, CDR1 is SGHVS and CDR2 FNYEAQ. The CDR3 runs 15 residues. V was pared by 1 base and J by 3 bases, with 3 bases of the junction left unmatched. CDR3: CASSLGTGAYTEAFF. As DNA, the CDR3 is TGTGCCAGCAGCTTAGGGACAGGGGCCTACACTGAAGCTTTCTTT.

The chain employs TRBV28 and TRBJ2-7; D unresolved. Trimming removed 10 bases at V and 5 bases at J, with 18 bases between. The length of the CDR3 is 13 residues. Germline V gene data show CDR1 as MDHEN and CDR2 as SYDVKM. The CDR3, as DNA: TGTGCCATGCAACAGAGTGGGTCGCACGAGCAGTACTTC. This codes for CAMQQSGSHEQYF.

The chain joins TRBV19 to TRBJ1-2, with no clear D. The V end was cut by 7 bases, the J end by 4 bases, with 16 bases between. The CDR3 covers 14 residues. Germline V gene data show CDR1 as LNHDA and CDR2 as SQIVND (reference sequence). CDR3 protein: CASTYGGGSYGYTF. In nucleotides, the CDR3 is TGTGCCAGTACGTACGGCGGAGGGAGCTATGGCTACACCTTC.

The V and J genes are TRBV5-1 and TRBJ2-7; TRBD1 matches at 8 bases. The V segment lost 4 bases and the J segment 3 bases; nucleotides outside the gene matches: 9. This CDR3 region has 15 residues. Germline-derived CDR1 and CDR2 are SGHRS and YFSETQ. The CDR3 protein is CASSLLQGAGYEQYF. The DNA for the CDR3 is TGCGCCAGCAGCCTCCTCCAGGGGGCGGGCTACGAGCAGTACTTC.

V and J are TRBV28 and TRBJ1-2; 8 nucleotides agree with TRBD1. The trim removed 7 bases at V and 6 bases at J, leaving 7 bases unmatched. There are 13 residues in the CDR3. CDR1 MDHEN and CDR2 SYDVKM come from the germline V gene. The CDR3 coding sequence is TGTGCCAGCACCCTCGGGGGACAGGATGGCTACACCTTC. Residues: CASTLGGQDGYTF.

The genes are TRBV7-3 and TRBJ1-3; possible D gene TRBD1, 6 bases. This CDR3 is built from 13 residues. Germline CDR1 is SGHTA and CDR2 is FQGTGA. The V end was cut by 1 base, the J end by 8 bases, with 9 bases between. This chain's CDR3 is CASSLKGGDTIYF. Here the CDR3 DNA reads TGTGCCAGCAGCTTAAAGGGGGGGGACACCATATATTTT.

The rearrangement links TRBV27 to TRBJ2-5; D gene ambiguous. This CDR3 contains 13 residues. CDR1 is MNHEY and CDR2 is SMNVEV in the germline V gene (reference sequence). Trimming took off 0 bases at V and 7 bases at J, with 9 bases between the two ends. DNA of the CDR3: TGTGCCAGCAGTTTATCAATTCGGTCGACCCAGTACTTC. Protein product: CASSLSIRSTQYF.

The rearrangement uses TRBV7-9 and TRBJ2-7; tentative D call: TRBD1 (6 bases). The germline V gene encodes CDR1 SEHNR and CDR2 FQNEAQ (reference sequence). V lost 2 bases, J lost 4 bases, and 12 bases lay in between. The CDR3 is 14 residues long. This chain's CDR3 is CASSLRQEKYEQYF. In nucleotides, the CDR3 is TGTGCCAGCAGCTTACGACAGGAAAAGTACGAGCAGTACTTC. Supplemented by reference TRBV7-9 and TRBJ2-7, the full variable domain reads DTGVSQNPRHKITKRGQNVTFRCDPISEHNRLYWYRQTLGQGPEFLTYFQNEAQLEKSRLLSDRFSAERPKGSFSTLEIQRTEQGDSAMYLCASSLRQEKYEQYFGPGTRLTVT.

CDR3 protein: CASSLQGPSEQYF. The CDR3 DNA reads TGTGCCAGCAGCTTGCAGGGTCCTAGCGAGCAGTACTTC. The rearrangement joins TRBV5-4 to TRBJ2-7; the D gene is possibly TRBD1 (5 bases). The CDR3 is made up of 13 amino acids. Trimming shortened V by 1 base and J by 6 bases, and 11 bases separated the two germline ends. Germline V gene data show CDR1 as SGHNT and CDR2 as YYREEE (reference sequence).

The V and J genes are TRBV7-3 and TRBJ2-7; TRBD2 aligns across 7 bases. CDR1 is SGHTA, CDR2 FQGTGA, per germline. This CDR3 contains 13 residues. Trimming cost V 1 base and J 8 bases; bases outside gene matches: 5. The CDR3 sequence is CASSLSVLAKQYF. The CDR3 DNA follows: TGTGCCAGCAGCTTAAGCGTACTAGCGAAGCAGTACTTC.

CDR3: CASSPPTGTGNTIYF. CDR3 bases: TGTGCCAGCTCACCACCTACAGGGACGGGAAACACCATATATTTT. The chain has TRBV18 and TRBJ1-3; a possible D gene is TRBD1 (6 bases). Germline loops: CDR1 KGHSH, CDR2 LQKENI. The germline V and J ends were trimmed by 0 bases and 4 bases, with 10 bases remaining between them. CDR3 length: 15 amino acids. The full variable domain, with the rest looked up from reference TRBV18 and TRBJ1-3, is NAGVMQNPRHLVRRRGQEARLRCSPMKGHSHVYWYRQLPEEGLKFMVYLQKENIIDESGMPKERFSAEFPKEGPSILRIQQVVRGDSAAYFCASSPPTGTGNTIYFGEGSWLTVV.

The chain employs TRBV6-1 and TRBJ1-1, with 8 bases matching TRBD1. The V segment lost 4 bases and the J segment 5 bases; nucleotides outside the gene matches: 3. The CDR3 contains 13 residues. Per the germline V gene, CDR1 is MNHNS and CDR2 is SASEGT. The DNA for the CDR3 is TGTGCCAGCAGTGTGCAGGGGGCGACTGAAGCTTTCTTT. This codes for CASSVQGATEAFF.

This sequence joins TRBV11-3 and TRBJ2-1; D possibly corresponds to TRBD1 (6 bases). There are 13 residues in the CDR3. From germline, CDR1 is SGHNT and CDR2 YENEEA. Trimming left V 4 bases short and J 10 bases short, with 14 bases between. The CDR3 sequence is CASSSYRDGEQFF. The CDR3 nucleotides read TGTGCCAGCAGCTCCTACAGGGACGGAGAGCAGTTCTTC. Full variable domain (rest looked up from reference TRBV11-3 and TRBJ2-1): EAGVVQSPRYKIIEKKQPVAFWCNPISGHNTLYWYLQNLGQGPELLIRYENEEAVDDSQLPKDRFSAERLKGVDSTLKIQPAELGDSAVYLCASSSYRDGEQFFGPGTRLTVL.